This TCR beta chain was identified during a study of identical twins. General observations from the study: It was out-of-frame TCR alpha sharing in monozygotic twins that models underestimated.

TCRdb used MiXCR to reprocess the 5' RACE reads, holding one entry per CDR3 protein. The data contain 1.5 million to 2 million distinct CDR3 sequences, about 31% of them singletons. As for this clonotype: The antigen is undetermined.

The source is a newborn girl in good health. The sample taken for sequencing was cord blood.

The CDR3 loop is CASRPSGTGVQPQHF. The CDR3 DNA reads TGCGCCAGCAGACCTAGCGGGACAGGGGTTCAGCCCCAGCATTTT. The V and J genes are TRBV10-2 and TRBJ1-5, with TRBD1 matching 10 bases. The CDR3 is made up of 15 amino acids. Germline V gives CDR1 WSHSY, CDR2 SAAADI. Trimming cost V 6 bases and J 6 bases; bases outside gene matches: 8.